This T cell receptor (beta chain) was recorded in a study of control samples from healthy donors and cancer patients. This CDR3 region has 19 residues. CDR1 and CDR2 (germline): SGHTA, FQGNSA. V lost 3 bases, J lost 1 base, and 19 bases lay in between. The table came from immunoSEQ multiplex PCR; TCRdb's copy has only in-frame clones and leaves some out. The table has approximately 86,000 clones, approximately 95% seen once. The receptor was derived from a woman in her 30s in good health. The sequenced sample consisted of blood. The chain has TRBV7-2 and TRBJ1-6; D is undetermined. This CDR3 is CASSFTSRGPESYNSPLHF. CDR3 in DNA: TGTGCCAGCAGCTTTACGAGCCGGGGTCCGGAGTCCTATAATTCACCCCTCCACTTT. The full variable domain, completed using reference TRBV7-2 and TRBJ1-6, is GAGVSQSPSNKVTEKGKDVELRCDPISGHTALYWYRQSLGQGLEFLIYFQGNSAPDKSGLPSDRFSAERTGGSVSTLTIQRTQQEDSAVYLCASSFTSRGPESYNSPLHFGNGTRLTVT.